This T cell receptor beta chain originates from a study of blood T cell repertoires in COVID-19. Background on the study: The study drew acute and convalescent COVID-19 samples from the United States, Italy and Spain. PBMCs, B-cell-depleted T cells, or T cells were the source of the cDNA or gDNA that made up the material.

Per the study methods: Nucleated cell counts were estimated from reference gene primer amplification. The repertoire was sequenced with immunoSEQ multiplex PCR; TCRdb's copy has only in-frame clones and lacks some. That table is the source of V, J and clone size, and D and trimming were worked out from the DNA. The data hold 200,000 to 300,000 clones, with 85% to 90% observed a single time. Germline loops: CDR1 LNHDA, CDR2 SQIVND (reference sequence). CDR3 size: 14 residues. Trimming stripped 10 bases from V and 2 bases from J, with 15 bases between. The V call is TRBV19, the J call TRBJ2-1, with D perhaps TRBD1 (8 bases). The source of this sequence is a woman in her thirties or forties who had recovered from COVID-19. Sequencing used peripheral blood. In DNA form, the CDR3 reads TGTGCCACCAACAGGGGGGGGGCCTACAATGAGCAGTTCTTC. It codes for CATNRGGAYNEQFF.